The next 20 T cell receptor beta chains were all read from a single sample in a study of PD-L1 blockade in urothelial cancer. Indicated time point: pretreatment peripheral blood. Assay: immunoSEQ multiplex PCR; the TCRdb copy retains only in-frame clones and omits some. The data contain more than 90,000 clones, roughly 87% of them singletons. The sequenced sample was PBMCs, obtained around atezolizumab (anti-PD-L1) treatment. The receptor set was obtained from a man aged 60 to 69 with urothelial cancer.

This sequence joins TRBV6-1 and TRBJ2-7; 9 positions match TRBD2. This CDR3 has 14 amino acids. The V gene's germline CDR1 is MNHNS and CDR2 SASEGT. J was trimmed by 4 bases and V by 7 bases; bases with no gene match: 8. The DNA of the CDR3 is TGTGCCAGCATAGGTCTAGCGGGATATTACGAGCAGTACTTC. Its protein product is CASIGLAGYYEQYF.

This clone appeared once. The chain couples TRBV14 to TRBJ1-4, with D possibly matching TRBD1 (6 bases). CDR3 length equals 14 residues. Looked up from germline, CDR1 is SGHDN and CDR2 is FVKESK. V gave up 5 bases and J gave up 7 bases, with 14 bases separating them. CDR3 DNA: TGTGCCAGCAGCTCAGGGGCTTTTGGTGAAAAACTGTTTTTT. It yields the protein CASSSGAFGEKLFF. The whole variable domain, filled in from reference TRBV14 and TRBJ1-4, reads EAGVTQFPSHSVIEKGQTVTLRCDPISGHDNLYWYRRVMGKEIKFLLHFVKESKQDESGMPNNRFLAERTGGTYSTLKVQPAELEDSGVYFCASSSGAFGEKLFFGSGTQLSVL.

The CDR3, as DNA: TGTGCCAGCAGCGTAGCTACTAGCGGAGGGGAGCTGTTTTTT. It translates to CASSVATSGGELFF. The rearrangement uses TRBV9 and TRBJ2-2; 8 bases align to TRBD2. There are 14 residues in the CDR3. V lost 0 bases, J lost 8 bases, and 3 bases stayed unmatched. The germline gives CDR1 SGDLS, CDR2 YYNGEE. Variable domain in full (rest from reference TRBV9 and TRBJ2-2): DSGVTQTPKHLITATGQRVTLRCSPRSGDLSVYWYQQSLDQGLQFLIQYYNGEERAKGNILERFSAQQFPDLHSELNLSSLELGDSALYFCASSVATSGGELFFGEGSRLTVL.

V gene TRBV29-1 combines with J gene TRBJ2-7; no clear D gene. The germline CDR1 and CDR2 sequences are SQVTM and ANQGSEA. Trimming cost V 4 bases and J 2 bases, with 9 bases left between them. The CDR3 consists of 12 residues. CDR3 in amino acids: CSVGEVAYEQYF. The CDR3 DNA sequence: TGCAGCGTTGGCGAGGTTGCCTACGAGCAGTACTTC.

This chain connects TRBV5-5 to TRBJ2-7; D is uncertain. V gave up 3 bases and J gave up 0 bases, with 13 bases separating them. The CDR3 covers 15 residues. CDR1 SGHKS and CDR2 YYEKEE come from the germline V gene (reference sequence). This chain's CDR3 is CASSWAEVGSYEQYF. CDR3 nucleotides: TGTGCCAGCAGCTGGGCCGAAGTCGGCTCCTACGAGCAGTACTTC.

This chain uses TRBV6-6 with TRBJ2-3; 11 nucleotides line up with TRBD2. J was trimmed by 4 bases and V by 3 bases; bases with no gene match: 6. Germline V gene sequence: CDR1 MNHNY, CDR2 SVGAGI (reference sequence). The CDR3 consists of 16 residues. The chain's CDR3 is CASSYNSGGASDTQYF. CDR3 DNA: TGTGCCAGCAGTTATAATAGCGGGGGGGCATCAGATACGCAGTATTTT.

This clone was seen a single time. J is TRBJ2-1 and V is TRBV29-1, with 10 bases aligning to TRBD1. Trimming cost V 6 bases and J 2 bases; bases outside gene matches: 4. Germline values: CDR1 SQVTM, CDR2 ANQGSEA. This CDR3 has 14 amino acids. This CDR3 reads CSVRDRGPYNEQFF. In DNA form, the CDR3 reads TGCAGCGTACGGGACAGGGGTCCCTACAATGAGCAGTTCTTC.

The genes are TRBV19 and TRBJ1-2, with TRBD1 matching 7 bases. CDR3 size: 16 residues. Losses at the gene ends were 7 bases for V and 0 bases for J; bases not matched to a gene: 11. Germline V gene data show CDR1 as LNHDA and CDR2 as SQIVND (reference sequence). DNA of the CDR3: TGTGCCAGTACCTCCCCCCGACAGGGAACTAACTATGGCTACACCTTC. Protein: CASTSPRQGTNYGYTF.

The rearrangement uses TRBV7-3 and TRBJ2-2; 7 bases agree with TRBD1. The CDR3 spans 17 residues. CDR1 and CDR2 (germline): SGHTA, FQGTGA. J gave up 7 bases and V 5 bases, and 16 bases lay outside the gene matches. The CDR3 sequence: CASSATTGVTRIGELFF. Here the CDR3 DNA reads TGTGCCAGCAGCGCTACCACAGGGGTAACTAGAATCGGGGAGCTGTTTTTT.

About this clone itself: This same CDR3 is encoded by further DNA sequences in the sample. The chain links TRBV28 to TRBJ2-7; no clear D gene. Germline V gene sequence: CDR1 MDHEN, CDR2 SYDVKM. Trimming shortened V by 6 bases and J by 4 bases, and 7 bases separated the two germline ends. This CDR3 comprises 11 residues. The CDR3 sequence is CASSSTYEQYF. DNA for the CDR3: TGTGCCAGCAGCTCCACATACGAGCAGTACTTC.

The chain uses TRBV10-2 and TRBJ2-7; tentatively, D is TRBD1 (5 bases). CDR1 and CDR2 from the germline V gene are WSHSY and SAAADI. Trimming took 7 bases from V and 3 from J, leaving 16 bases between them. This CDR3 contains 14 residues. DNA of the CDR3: TGCGCCAGCACCGAAACAGGCTCTAACTACGAGCAGTACTTC. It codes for CASTETGSNYEQYF.

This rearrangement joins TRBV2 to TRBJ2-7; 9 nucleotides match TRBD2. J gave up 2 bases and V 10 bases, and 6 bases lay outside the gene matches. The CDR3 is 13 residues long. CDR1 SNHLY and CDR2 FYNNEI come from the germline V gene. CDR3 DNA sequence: TGTGCCACTTTAGCGGGAGAAGCCTACGAGCAGTACTTC. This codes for CATLAGEAYEQYF.

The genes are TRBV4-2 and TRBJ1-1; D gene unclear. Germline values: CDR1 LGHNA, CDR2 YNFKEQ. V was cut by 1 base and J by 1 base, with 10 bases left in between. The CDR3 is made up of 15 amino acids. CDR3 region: CASSQAAGKNTEAFF. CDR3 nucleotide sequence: TGTGCCAGCAGCCAAGCGGCGGGGAAGAACACTGAAGCTTTCTTT.

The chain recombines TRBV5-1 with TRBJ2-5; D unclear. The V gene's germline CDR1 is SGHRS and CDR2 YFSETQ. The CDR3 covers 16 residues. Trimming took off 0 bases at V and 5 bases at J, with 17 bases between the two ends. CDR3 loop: CASSLGLGPSWETQYF. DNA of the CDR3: TGCGCCAGCAGCTTGGGGTTGGGCCCCTCATGGGAGACCCAGTACTTC. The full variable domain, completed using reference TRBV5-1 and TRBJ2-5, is KAGVTQTPRYLIKTRGQQVTLSCSPISGHRSVSWYQQTPGQGLQFLFEYFSETQRNKGNFPGRFSGRQFSNSRSEMNVSTLELGDSALYLCASSLGLGPSWETQYFGPGTRLLVL.

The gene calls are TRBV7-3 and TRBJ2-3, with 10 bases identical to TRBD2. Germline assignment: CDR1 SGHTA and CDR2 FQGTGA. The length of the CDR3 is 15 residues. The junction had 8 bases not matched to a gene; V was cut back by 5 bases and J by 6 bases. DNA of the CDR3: TGTGCCAGCAGCCCTACTAGCGGGGCTGGGGATACGCAGTATTTT. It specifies CASSPTSGAGDTQYF. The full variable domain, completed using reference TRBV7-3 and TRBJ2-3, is GAGVSQTPSNKVTEKGKYVELRCDPISGHTALYWYRQSLGQGPEFLIYFQGTGAADDSGLPNDRFFAVRPEGSVSTLKIQRTERGDSAVYLCASSPTSGAGDTQYFGPGTRLTVL.

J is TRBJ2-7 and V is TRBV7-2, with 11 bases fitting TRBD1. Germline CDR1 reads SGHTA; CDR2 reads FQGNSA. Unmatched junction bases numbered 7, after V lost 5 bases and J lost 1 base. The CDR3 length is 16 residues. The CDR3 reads CASSEGGQGVSYEQYF. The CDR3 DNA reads TGTGCCAGCAGCGAAGGGGGACAGGGGGTTTCCTACGAGCAGTACTTC.

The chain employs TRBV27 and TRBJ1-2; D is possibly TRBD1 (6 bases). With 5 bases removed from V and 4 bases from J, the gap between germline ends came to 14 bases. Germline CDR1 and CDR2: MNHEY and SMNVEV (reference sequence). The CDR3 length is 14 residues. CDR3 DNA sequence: TGTGCCAGCAGTCCAGGGGAACAAGTCTATGGCTACACCTTC. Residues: CASSPGEQVYGYTF.

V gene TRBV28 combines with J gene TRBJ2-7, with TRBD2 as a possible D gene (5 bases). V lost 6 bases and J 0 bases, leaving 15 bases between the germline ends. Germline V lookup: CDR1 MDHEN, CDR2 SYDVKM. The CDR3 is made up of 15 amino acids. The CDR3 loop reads CASSPPGVLSYEQYF. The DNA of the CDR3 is TGTGCCAGCAGCCCACCCGGGGTTCTCTCCTACGAGCAGTACTTC.

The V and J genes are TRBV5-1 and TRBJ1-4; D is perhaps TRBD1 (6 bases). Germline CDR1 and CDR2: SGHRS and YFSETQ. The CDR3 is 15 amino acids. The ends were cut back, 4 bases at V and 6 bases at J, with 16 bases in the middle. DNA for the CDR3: TGCGCCAGCAGCCTAGGACAGTTTGATGATGAAAAACTGTTTTTT. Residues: CASSLGQFDDEKLFF.

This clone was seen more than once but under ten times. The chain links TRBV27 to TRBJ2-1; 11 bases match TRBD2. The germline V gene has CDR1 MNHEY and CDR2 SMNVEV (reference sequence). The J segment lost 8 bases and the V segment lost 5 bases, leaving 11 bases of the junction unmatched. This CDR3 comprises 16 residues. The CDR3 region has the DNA TGTGCCAGCAGTACCCTAGCGGGAGGCCGCAGGGATGAGCAGTTCTTC. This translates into CASSTLAGGRRDEQFF.